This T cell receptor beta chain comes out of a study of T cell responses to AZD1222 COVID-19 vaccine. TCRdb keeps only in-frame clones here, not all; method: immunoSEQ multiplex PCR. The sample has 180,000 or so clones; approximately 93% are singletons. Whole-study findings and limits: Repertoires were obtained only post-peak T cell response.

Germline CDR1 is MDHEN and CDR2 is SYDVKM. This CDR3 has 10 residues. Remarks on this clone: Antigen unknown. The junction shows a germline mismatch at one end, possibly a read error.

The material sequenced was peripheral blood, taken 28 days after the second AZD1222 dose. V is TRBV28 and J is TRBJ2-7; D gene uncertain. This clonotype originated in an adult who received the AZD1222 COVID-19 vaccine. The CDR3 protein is CASSFKVLTF. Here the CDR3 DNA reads TGTGCCAGCAGTTTTAAGGTCCTTACTTTC.